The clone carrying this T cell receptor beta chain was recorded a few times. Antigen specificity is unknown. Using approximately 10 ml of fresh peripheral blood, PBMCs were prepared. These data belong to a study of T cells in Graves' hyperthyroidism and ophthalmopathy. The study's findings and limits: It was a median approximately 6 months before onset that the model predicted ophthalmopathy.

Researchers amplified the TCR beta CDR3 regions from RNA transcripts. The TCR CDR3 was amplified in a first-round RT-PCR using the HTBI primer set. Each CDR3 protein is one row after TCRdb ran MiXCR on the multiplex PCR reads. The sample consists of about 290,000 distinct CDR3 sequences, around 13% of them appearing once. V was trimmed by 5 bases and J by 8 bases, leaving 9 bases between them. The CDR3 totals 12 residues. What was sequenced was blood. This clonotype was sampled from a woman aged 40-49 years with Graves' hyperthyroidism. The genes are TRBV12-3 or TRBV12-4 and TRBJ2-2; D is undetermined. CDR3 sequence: CASSHHFGELFF. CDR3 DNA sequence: TGTGCCAGCAGTCACCATTTTGGGGAGCTGTTTTTT.